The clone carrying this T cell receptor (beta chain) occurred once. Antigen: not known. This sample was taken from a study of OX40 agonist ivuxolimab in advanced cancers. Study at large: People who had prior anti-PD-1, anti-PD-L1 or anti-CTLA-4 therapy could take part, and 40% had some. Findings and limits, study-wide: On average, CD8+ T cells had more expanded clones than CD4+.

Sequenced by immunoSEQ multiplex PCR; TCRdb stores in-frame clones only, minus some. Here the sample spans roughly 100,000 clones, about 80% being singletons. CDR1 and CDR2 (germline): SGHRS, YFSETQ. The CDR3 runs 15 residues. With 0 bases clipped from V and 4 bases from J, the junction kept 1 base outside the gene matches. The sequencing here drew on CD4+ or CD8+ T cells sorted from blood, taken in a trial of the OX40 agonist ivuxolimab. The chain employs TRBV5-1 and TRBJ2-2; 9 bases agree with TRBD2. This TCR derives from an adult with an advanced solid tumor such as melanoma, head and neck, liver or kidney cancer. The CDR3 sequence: CASSLAAGGTGELFF. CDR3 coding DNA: TGCGCCAGCAGCTTGGCAGCGGGAGGCACCGGGGAGCTGTTTTTT.